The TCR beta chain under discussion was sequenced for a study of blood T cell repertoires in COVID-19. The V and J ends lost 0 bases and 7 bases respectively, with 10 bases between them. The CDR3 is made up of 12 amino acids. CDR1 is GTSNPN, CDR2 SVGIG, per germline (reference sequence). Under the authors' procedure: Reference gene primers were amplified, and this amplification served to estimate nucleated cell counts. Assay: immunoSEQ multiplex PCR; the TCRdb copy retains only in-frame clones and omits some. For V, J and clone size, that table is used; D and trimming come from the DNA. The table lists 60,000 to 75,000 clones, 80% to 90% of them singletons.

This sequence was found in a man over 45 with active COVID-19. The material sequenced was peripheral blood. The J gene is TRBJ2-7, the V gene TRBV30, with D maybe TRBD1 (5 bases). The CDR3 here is CAWSVGRAEQYF. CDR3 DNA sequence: TGTGCCTGGAGTGTCGGCAGGGCAGAGCAGTACTTC.